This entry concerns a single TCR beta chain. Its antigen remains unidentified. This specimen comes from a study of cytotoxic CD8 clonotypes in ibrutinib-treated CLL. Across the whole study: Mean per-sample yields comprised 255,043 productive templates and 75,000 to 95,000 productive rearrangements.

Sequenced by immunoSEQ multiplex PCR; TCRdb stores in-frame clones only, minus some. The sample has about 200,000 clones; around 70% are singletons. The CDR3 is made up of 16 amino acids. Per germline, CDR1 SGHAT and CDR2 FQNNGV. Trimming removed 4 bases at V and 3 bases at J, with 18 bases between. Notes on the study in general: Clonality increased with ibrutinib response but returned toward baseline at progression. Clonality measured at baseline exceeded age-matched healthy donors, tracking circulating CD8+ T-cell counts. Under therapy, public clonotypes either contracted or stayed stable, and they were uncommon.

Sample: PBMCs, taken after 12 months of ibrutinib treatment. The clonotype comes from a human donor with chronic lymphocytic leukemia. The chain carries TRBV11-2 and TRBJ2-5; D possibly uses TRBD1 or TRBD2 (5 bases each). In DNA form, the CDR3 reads TGTGCCAGCAGCTCCTTTATTCCGGGACCCGAAGAGACCCAGTACTTC. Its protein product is CASSSFIPGPEETQYF. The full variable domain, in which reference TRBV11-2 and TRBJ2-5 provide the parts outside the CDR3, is EAGVAQSPRYKIIEKRQSVAFWCNPISGHATLYWYQQILGQGPKLLIQFQNNGVVDDSQLPKDRFSAERLKGVDSTLKIQPAKLEDSAVYLCASSSFIPGPEETQYFGPGTRLLVL.